This TCR beta chain was captured by sequencing in a study of cytomegalovirus exposure and HLA in healthy donors. This clone appeared once. V was pared by 7 bases and J by 2 bases, with 17 bases between. Germline-derived CDR1 and CDR2 are MNHEY and SMNVEV (reference sequence). CDR3 size: 15 residues. This PCR relied on a set of 60 Vbeta primers and 13 Jbeta primers. Here immunoSEQ multiplex PCR was the method, and the copy in TCRdb shows in-frame clones only, minus some. This table has approximately 120,000 clones, over 60% appearing once. What was sequenced was PBMCs. This clonotype was obtained from a female donor in good health and CMV-seronegative. This sequence joins TRBV27 and TRBJ2-5, with D perhaps TRBD2 (6 bases). CDR3 sequence: CASTAGTPEQETQYF. The CDR3 DNA is TGTGCCAGCACGGCCGGGACTCCGGAGCAAGAGACCCAGTACTTC.